The 24 T cell receptor beta chains below all came from one sample that was sequenced in a study of long-term antiretroviral therapy in people with HIV. The assay, immunoSEQ v3.0, was run at survey level. Only in-frame clones appear in the TCRdb table, and some are missing; sequencing was by immunoSEQ multiplex PCR. The sample lists about 21,000 clones; approximately 82% were seen once. Sequenced here: unsorted PBMCs, sampled 0.5 years after starting antiretroviral therapy. Source of these receptors: a man between 18 and 29 years old with HIV.

The DNA of the CDR3 is TGTGCCAGCAGGGACAATAGGGGATTCAATCAGCCCCAGCATTTT. It encodes CASRDNRGFNQPQHF. The chain couples TRBV2 to TRBJ1-5; D is perhaps TRBD1 (5 bases). This CDR3 contains 15 residues. CDR1 is SNHLY and CDR2 is FYNNEI in the germline V gene. Trimming removed 6 bases at V and 3 bases at J, with 15 bases between.

This chain uses TRBV7-3 with TRBJ2-1; 12 bases map to TRBD1. Germline CDR1 reads SGHTA; CDR2 reads FQGTGA. The trim removed 5 bases at V and 7 bases at J, leaving 9 bases unmatched. This CDR3 contains 16 residues. This CDR3 reads CASSPNRDRGQNEQFF. CDR3 nucleotide sequence: TGTGCCAGCAGCCCAAACCGGGACAGGGGGCAAAATGAGCAGTTCTTC. Full variable domain (rest looked up from reference TRBV7-3 and TRBJ2-1): GAGVSQTPSNKVTEKGKYVELRCDPISGHTALYWYRQSLGQGPEFLIYFQGTGAADDSGLPNDRFFAVRPEGSVSTLKIQRTERGDSAVYLCASSPNRDRGQNEQFFGPGTRLTVL.

This rearrangement joins TRBV18 to TRBJ2-1, with D possibly TRBD1 on 5 matching bases. The CDR3 runs 18 residues. The ends were cut back, 1 base at V and 4 bases at J, with 20 bases in the middle. Germline loops: CDR1 KGHSH, CDR2 LQKENI. The CDR3 DNA is TGTGCCAGCTCACCACTGGGGCAGGTGGTTGGAAAATACAATGAGCAGTTCTTC. Amino acid sequence: CASSPLGQVVGKYNEQFF.

V usage is TRBV7-2 and J usage is TRBJ1-3; D is unresolved. This CDR3 is 15 amino acids long. V shed 3 bases and J shed 0 bases, with 9 bases lying between them. Germline V gene sequence: CDR1 SGHTA, CDR2 FQGNSA. The CDR3 DNA sequence: TGTGCCAGCAGCTTCTTGGGGTACTCTGGAAACACCATATATTTT. This sequence encodes CASSFLGYSGNTIYF.

The chain has TRBV7-9 and TRBJ2-1; 14 bases map to TRBD2. Germline CDR1 is SEHNR and CDR2 is FQNEAQ (reference sequence). The CDR3 loop spans 19 amino acids. The J segment lost 5 bases and the V segment lost 3 bases, leaving 12 bases of the junction unmatched. CDR3 sequence (DNA): TGTGCCAGCAGCTTCCTACTGACTAGCGGGAGGGTCCGGGACAATGAGCAGTTCTTC. This encodes CASSFLLTSGRVRDNEQFF.

The chain couples TRBV25-1 to TRBJ1-2; D might be TRBD1 (5 bases). The CDR3 is 13 residues long. CDR1 is MGHDK, CDR2 SYGVNS, per germline. Between the trimmed V and J ends, which lost 4 bases and 6 bases, there was a span of 12 bases. CDR3 residues: CASSVGGRHGYTF. The CDR3 DNA reads as TGTGCCAGCAGTGTGGGGGGGAGGCATGGCTACACCTTC.

The V and J genes are TRBV11-3 and TRBJ2-5, with 8 bases identical to TRBD1. Germline-derived CDR1 and CDR2 are SGHNT and YENEEA. This CDR3 contains 14 residues. Trimming took 1 base from V and 4 from J; bases not matched to a gene: 2. The CDR3 is CASSLGQGTETQYF. Written as DNA, the CDR3 is TGTGCCAGCAGCTTAGGACAGGGGACAGAGACCCAGTACTTC.

This clone occurred once. The V call is TRBV7-9, the J call TRBJ2-1, with 9 bases lining up with TRBD1. The CDR3 spans 13 residues. Germline-derived CDR1 and CDR2 are SEHNR and FQNEAQ (reference sequence). V trimming: 11 bases; J trimming: 4 bases; junction bases outside the gene matches: 6. CDR3: CAGQGPLYNEQFF. The CDR3 coding sequence is TGTGCCGGACAGGGGCCTTTGTACAATGAGCAGTTCTTC.

The V gene is TRBV6-4, the J gene TRBJ1-1, with D unresolved. Germline V gene sequence: CDR1 MRHNA, CDR2 SNTAGT. With 5 bases removed from V and 1 base from J, the gap between germline ends came to 14 bases. The CDR3 is made up of 15 amino acids. This chain's CDR3 is CASSPDTYTNTEAFF. CDR3 DNA: TGTGCCAGCAGTCCTGACACCTACACGAACACTGAAGCTTTCTTT.

The V and J genes are TRBV7-9 and TRBJ1-1; D is unresolved. Germline assignment: CDR1 SEHNR and CDR2 FQNEAQ (reference sequence). Trimming left V 3 bases short and J 3 bases short, with 5 bases between. This CDR3 contains 12 residues. Here the CDR3 DNA reads TGTGCCAGCAGCTTCACTGACACTGAAGCTTTCTTT. It codes for CASSFTDTEAFF.

The chain couples TRBV16 to TRBJ2-2, with D perhaps being TRBD1 or TRBD2 (6 bases each). The CDR3 is 15 amino acids. Trimming stripped 2 bases from V and 4 bases from J, with 11 bases between. The germline CDR1 and CDR2 sequences are KGHSY and FQNENV. The CDR3 spells CASSQGGRSTGELFF. CDR3 bases: TGTGCCAGCAGCCAAGGGGGGCGAAGCACCGGGGAGCTGTTTTTT.

This clone was seen only once. This chain links TRBV5-1 with TRBJ1-4, with 9 bases lining up with TRBD1. The germline V gene encodes CDR1 SGHRS and CDR2 YFSETQ. The CDR3 is 14 amino acids. The V segment lost 2 bases and the J segment 5 bases; nucleotides outside the gene matches: 1. This CDR3 reads CASSFTGGNEKLFF. DNA for the CDR3: TGCGCCAGCAGCTTTACAGGGGGCAATGAAAAACTGTTTTTT.

This sequence joins TRBV5-1 and TRBJ1-3; unclear D gene. Germline CDR1 is SGHRS and CDR2 is YFSETQ. The CDR3 extends over 15 amino acids. Trimming took off 4 bases at V and 0 bases at J, with 11 bases between the two ends. The CDR3 reads CASSVGVTSGNTIYF. The CDR3 DNA sequence: TGCGCCAGCAGCGTAGGCGTTACCTCTGGAAACACCATATATTTT. Based on the CDR3 plus reference TRBV5-1 and TRBJ1-3, the full variable domain is KAGVTQTPRYLIKTRGQQVTLSCSPISGHRSVSWYQQTPGQGLQFLFEYFSETQRNKGNFPGRFSGRQFSNSRSEMNVSTLELGDSALYLCASSVGVTSGNTIYFGEGSWLTVV.

This chain links TRBV6-4 with TRBJ2-7, with 9 bases matching TRBD2. V trimming: 6 bases; J trimming: 0 bases; junction bases outside the gene matches: 9. Germline V CDR1 and CDR2: MRHNA, SNTAGT. The CDR3 is 16 amino acids. The CDR3 sequence is CASSATSGGLSYEQYF. CDR3 nucleotide sequence: TGTGCCAGCAGCGCGACCAGCGGGGGGCTCTCCTACGAGCAGTACTTC.

The J gene is TRBJ2-7, the V gene TRBV4-2; 10 nucleotides align to TRBD2. The length of the CDR3 is 15 residues. V lost 1 base to trimming and J lost 5 bases; unmatched junction nucleotides: 5. The germline CDR1 and CDR2 sequences are LGHNA and YNFKEQ. The CDR3 sequence is CASSQGTSGVDEQYF. In DNA, the CDR3 is TGTGCCAGCAGCCAAGGGACTAGCGGCGTGGACGAGCAGTACTTC.

J is TRBJ1-5 and V is TRBV19, with TRBD1 as a possible D gene (5 bases). V was cut by 5 bases and J by 6 bases, with 11 bases left in between. Germline-derived CDR1 and CDR2 are LNHDA and SQIVND (reference sequence). This CDR3 region has 13 residues. The CDR3 DNA follows: TGTGCCAGTAGTCCTGGGGCGGGTCAGCCCCAGCATTTT. It codes for CASSPGAGQPQHF.

The V call is TRBV11-3, the J call TRBJ1-1; TRBD1 aligns across 8 bases. Per the germline V gene, CDR1 is SGHNT and CDR2 is YENEEA. The CDR3 has 13 amino acids. With V trimmed by 1 base and J by 9 bases, 4 bases remained unmatched. CDR3 DNA sequence: TGTGCCAGCAGCTTAGGGACAGGGATTAAAGCTTTCTTT. This codes for CASSLGTGIKAFF. Complete variable domain (other parts from reference TRBV11-3 and TRBJ1-1): EAGVVQSPRYKIIEKKQPVAFWCNPISGHNTLYWYLQNLGQGPELLIRYENEEAVDDSQLPKDRFSAERLKGVDSTLKIQPAELGDSAVYLCASSLGTGIKAFFGQGTRLTVV.

This clone was counted between two and nine times. The chain uses TRBV4-2 and TRBJ1-2; D possibly corresponds to TRBD1 (5 bases). The CDR3 consists of 18 residues. Germline CDR1 LGHNA, CDR2 YNFKEQ. V was shortened by 0 bases and J by 1 base, with 18 bases between the two germline ends. CDR3 nucleotides: TGTGCCAGCAGCCAAGAATCACCTCAAACGGGGCTTAACTATGGCTACACCTTC. It specifies CASSQESPQTGLNYGYTF.

The genes are TRBV11-2 and TRBJ2-2; 7 positions match TRBD2. The germline V gene has CDR1 SGHAT and CDR2 FQNNGV. There are 15 residues in the CDR3. V dropped 5 bases and J dropped 5; count of bases not matched to a gene: 8. Here the CDR3 DNA reads TGTGCCAGCAGCGAGGAAGCAGCGGGGACCGGGGAGCTGTTTTTT. Its translation is CASSEEAAGTGELFF.

The rearrangement uses TRBV19 and TRBJ2-1; TRBD2 is a possible D gene (5 bases). Germline V CDR1 and CDR2: LNHDA, SQIVND (reference sequence). Between the trimmed V and J ends, which lost 1 base and 6 bases, there was a span of 16 bases. This CDR3 comprises 16 residues. The CDR3 sequence: CASSIGASAGTNEQFF. The CDR3 nucleotides read TGTGCCAGTAGTATAGGAGCAAGCGCGGGTACCAATGAGCAGTTCTTC.

The chain joins TRBV19 to TRBJ1-2; D is unresolved. Trimming removed 5 bases from V and 4 bases from J, with 11 bases in between. Germline V gene sequence: CDR1 LNHDA, CDR2 SQIVND (reference sequence). The CDR3 consists of 13 residues. In DNA form, the CDR3 reads TGTGCCAGTAGTCCCCCAGAATTCTATGGCTACACCTTC. Translated: CASSPPEFYGYTF.

This clone has only a few counts. This chain connects TRBV11-2 to TRBJ1-2; tentative D call: TRBD1 (5 bases). CDR1 SGHAT and CDR2 FQNNGV come from the germline V gene. Trimming cost V 1 base and J 4 bases, with 7 bases left between them. The CDR3 is 13 amino acids. CDR3 residues: CASSLGQSYGYTF. DNA of the CDR3: TGTGCCAGCAGCTTAGGACAGAGCTATGGCTACACCTTC.

V and J are TRBV2 and TRBJ1-2; weak D call: TRBD1 (5 bases). This CDR3 is 15 amino acids long. Trimming removed 6 bases from V and 3 bases from J, with 17 bases in between. CDR1 is SNHLY, CDR2 FYNNEI, per germline. The CDR3 bases are TGTGCCAGCAGCGGTCTCTGGGACGGCGACTATGGCTACACCTTC. Amino acid sequence: CASSGLWDGDYGYTF.

The rearrangement joins TRBV6-6 to TRBJ1-2; D is undetermined. Germline loops: CDR1 MNHNY, CDR2 SVGAGI (reference sequence). Trimming took 6 bases from V and 3 from J, leaving 11 bases between them. The CDR3 is made up of 13 amino acids. CDR3 DNA: TGTGCCAGCAGAACCGGGAGGTACTATGGCTACACCTTC. As protein: CASRTGRYYGYTF.